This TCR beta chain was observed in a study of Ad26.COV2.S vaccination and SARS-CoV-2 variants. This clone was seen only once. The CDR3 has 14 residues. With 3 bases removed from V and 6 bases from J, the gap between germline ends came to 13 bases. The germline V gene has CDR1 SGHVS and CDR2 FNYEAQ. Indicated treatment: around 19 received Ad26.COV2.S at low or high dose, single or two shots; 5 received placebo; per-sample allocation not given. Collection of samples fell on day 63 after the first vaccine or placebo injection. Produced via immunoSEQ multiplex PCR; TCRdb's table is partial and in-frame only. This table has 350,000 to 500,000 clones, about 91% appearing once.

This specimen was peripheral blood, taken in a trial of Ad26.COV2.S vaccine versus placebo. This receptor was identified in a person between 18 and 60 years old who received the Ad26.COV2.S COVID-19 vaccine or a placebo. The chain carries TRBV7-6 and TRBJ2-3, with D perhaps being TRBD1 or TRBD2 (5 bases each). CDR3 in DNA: TGTGCCAGCAGCTTCCCTGAGGGGACGGATACGCAGTATTTT. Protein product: CASSFPEGTDTQYF.